The 8 T cell receptor beta chains reported below all come from one sample, sequenced in a study of blood T cell repertoires in COVID-19. Measured with immunoSEQ multiplex PCR; TCRdb has only the in-frame clones, and not every one. The sample contains about 230,000 clones, approximately 84% of which appear only once. Sequencing used peripheral blood. The receptors here all came from a man aged 45-65 years with COVID-19, enrolled during active disease.

The rearrangement joins TRBV27 to TRBJ1-1; D possibly corresponds to TRBD1 (5 bases). Trimming took off 5 bases at V and 1 base at J, with 20 bases between the two ends. Germline values: CDR1 MNHEY, CDR2 SMNVEV (reference sequence). There are 17 residues in the CDR3. DNA of the CDR3: TGTGCCAGCAGTCCCCCGGTGGGTTCCGGGGGGAACACTGAAGCTTTCTTT. Amino acid sequence: CASSPPVGSGGNTEAFF.

CDR3 DNA sequence: TGTGCCAGCGGGGACAGCCACACAGATACGCAGTATTTT. It encodes CASGDSHTDTQYF. The V and J genes are TRBV28 and TRBJ2-3, with TRBD1 matching over 7 bases. The CDR3 is 13 residues long. Germline trimming cut 8 bases from V and 2 bases from J; bases unmatched to any gene: 4. In germline, CDR1 is MDHEN, CDR2 SYDVKM.

This chain uses TRBV5-4 with TRBJ2-3; TRBD2 agrees at 16 bases. Trimming removed 4 bases from V and 1 base from J; junction bases left unmatched: 6. This CDR3 is built from 18 residues. The germline V gene encodes CDR1 SGHNT and CDR2 YYREEE (reference sequence). CDR3 sequence: CASSQGLAGGLGTDTQYF. The CDR3 nucleotides are TGTGCCAGCAGCCAGGGACTAGCGGGGGGGCTCGGCACAGATACGCAGTATTTT.

In DNA form, the CDR3 reads TGTGCCAGCAGCCGGGACAGGGGCTGGACTGAAGCTTTCTTT. This gives the protein CASSRDRGWTEAFF. The V and J genes are TRBV7-2 and TRBJ1-1; 10 bases map to TRBD1. This CDR3 spans 14 amino acids. Germline-derived CDR1 and CDR2 are SGHTA and FQGNSA. J lost 5 bases, V lost 5 bases, and 5 bases had no gene match.

The rearrangement uses TRBV7-8 and TRBJ2-2; 10 positions agree with TRBD1. From germline, CDR1 is SGHVS and CDR2 FQNEAQ. The CDR3 consists of 16 residues. The V segment lost 2 bases and the J segment 7 bases; nucleotides outside the gene matches: 7. The CDR3, as DNA: TGTGCCAGCAGCTTAATGACAGGGGGCTGGAGCGGGGAGCTGTTTTTT. Translated: CASSLMTGGWSGELFF.

The chain is built from TRBV6-5 and TRBJ2-3; D is unclear. V dropped 10 bases and J dropped 0 bases, with 14 bases sitting between them. The germline V gene has CDR1 MNHEY and CDR2 SVGAGI. The CDR3 is 14 amino acids. CDR3 loop: CAIHGSPSTDTQYF. In DNA form, the CDR3 reads TGTGCCATCCACGGTTCCCCTAGCACAGATACGCAGTATTTT.

The rearrangement links TRBV12-5 to TRBJ2-1; D is ambiguous. The ends were cut back, 8 bases at V and 4 bases at J, with 15 bases in the middle. This CDR3 has 14 residues. Germline CDR1 reads LGHNT; CDR2 reads FRNRAP. The CDR3: CASIQQVPYNEQFF. DNA of the CDR3: TGTGCTAGTATTCAGCAGGTCCCTTACAATGAGCAGTTCTTC.

This sequence joins TRBV21-1 and TRBJ2-3; TRBD2 was called by the table and not checked on the DNA. TRBV21-1 is a pseudogene. CDR3 length equals 22 residues. The CDR3 is CASSKASGRTSSPVSGTDTQYF. CDR3 in DNA: TGTGCCAGCAGCAAAGCTAGCGGGAGGACGTCATCGCCCGTATCTGGCACAGATACGCAGTATTTT.